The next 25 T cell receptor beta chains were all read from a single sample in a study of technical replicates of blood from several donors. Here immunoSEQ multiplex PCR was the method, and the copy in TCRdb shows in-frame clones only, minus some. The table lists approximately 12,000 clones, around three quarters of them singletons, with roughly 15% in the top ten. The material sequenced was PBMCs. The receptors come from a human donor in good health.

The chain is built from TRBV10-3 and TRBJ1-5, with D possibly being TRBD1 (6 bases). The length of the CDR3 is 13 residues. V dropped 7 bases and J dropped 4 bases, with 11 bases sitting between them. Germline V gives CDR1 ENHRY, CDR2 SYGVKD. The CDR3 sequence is CAITRGGNQPQHF. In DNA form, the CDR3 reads TGTGCCATCACGAGGGGGGGTAATCAGCCCCAGCATTTT.

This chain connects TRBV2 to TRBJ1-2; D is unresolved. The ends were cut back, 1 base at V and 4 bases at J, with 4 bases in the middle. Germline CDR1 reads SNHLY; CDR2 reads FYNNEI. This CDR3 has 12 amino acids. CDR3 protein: CASSEGAYGYTF. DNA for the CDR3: TGTGCCAGCAGTGAAGGGGCCTATGGCTACACCTTC. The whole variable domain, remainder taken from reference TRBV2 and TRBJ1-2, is EPEVTQTPSHQVTQMGQEVILRCVPISNHLYFYWYRQILGQKVEFLVSFYNNEISEKSEIFDDQFSVERPDGSNFTLKIRSTKLEDSAMYFCASSEGAYGYTFGSGTRLTVV.

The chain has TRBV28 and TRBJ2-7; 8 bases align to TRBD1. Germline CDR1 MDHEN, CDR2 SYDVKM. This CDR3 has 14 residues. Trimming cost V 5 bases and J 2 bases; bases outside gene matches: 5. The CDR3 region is CASSPRQGTYEQYF. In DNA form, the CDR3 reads TGTGCCAGCAGTCCCAGACAGGGGACCTACGAGCAGTACTTC.

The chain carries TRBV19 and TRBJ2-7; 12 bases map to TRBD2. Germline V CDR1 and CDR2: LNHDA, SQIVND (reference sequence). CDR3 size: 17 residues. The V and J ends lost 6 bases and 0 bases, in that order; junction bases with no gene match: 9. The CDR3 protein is CASRPRLAGAPSYEQYF. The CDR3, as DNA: TGTGCCAGTAGACCGAGACTAGCGGGAGCCCCCTCCTACGAGCAGTACTTC.

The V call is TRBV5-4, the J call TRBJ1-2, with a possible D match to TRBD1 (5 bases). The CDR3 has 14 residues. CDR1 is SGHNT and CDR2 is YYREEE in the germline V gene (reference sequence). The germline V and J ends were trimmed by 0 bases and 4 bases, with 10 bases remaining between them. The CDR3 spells CASSLGREGYGYTF. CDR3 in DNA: TGTGCCAGCAGCTTGGGCAGGGAAGGCTATGGCTACACCTTC.

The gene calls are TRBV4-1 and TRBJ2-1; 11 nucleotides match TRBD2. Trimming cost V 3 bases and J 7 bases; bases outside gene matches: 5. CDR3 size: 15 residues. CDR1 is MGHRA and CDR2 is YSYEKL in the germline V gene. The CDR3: CASSHGLAGGNEQFF. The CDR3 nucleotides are TGCGCCAGCAGCCACGGTCTAGCGGGAGGAAATGAGCAGTTCTTC.

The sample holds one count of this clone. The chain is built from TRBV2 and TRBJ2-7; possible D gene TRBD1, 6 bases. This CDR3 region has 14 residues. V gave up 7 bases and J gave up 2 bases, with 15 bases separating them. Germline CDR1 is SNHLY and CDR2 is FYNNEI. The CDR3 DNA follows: TGTGCCAGCAAGAACAGGGCCAACCCCTACGAGCAGTACTTC. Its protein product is CASKNRANPYEQYF. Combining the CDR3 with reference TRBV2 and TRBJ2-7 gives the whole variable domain EPEVTQTPSHQVTQMGQEVILRCVPISNHLYFYWYRQILGQKVEFLVSFYNNEISEKSEIFDDQFSVERPDGSNFTLKIRSTKLEDSAMYFCASKNRANPYEQYFGPGTRLTVT.

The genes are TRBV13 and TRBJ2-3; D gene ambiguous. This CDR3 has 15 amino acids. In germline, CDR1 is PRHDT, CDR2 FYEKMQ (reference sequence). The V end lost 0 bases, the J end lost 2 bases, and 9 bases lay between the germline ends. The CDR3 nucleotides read TGTGCCAGCAGCTTAGGCCTCCCGGTCACAGATACGCAGTATTTT. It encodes CASSLGLPVTDTQYF.

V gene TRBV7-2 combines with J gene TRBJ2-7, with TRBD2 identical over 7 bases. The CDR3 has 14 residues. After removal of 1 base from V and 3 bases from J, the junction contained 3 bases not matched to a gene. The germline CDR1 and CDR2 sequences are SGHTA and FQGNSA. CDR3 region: CASSLGGRSYEQYF. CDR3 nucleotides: TGTGCCAGCAGCTTAGGCGGGAGAAGCTACGAGCAGTACTTC.

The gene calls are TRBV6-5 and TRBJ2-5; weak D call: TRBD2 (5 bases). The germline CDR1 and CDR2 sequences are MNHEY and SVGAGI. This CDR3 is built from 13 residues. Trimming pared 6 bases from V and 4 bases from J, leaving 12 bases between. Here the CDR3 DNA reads TGTGCCAGCAGGCGAGCGGTCCGAGAGACCCAGTACTTC. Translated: CASRRAVRETQYF.

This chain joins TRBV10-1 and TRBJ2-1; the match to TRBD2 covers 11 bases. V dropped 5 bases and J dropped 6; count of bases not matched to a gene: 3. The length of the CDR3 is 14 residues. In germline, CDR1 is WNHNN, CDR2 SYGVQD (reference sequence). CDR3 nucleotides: TGCGCCAGCAGTCCTAGCGGGAGGCGCAATGAGCAGTTCTTC. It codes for CASSPSGRRNEQFF.

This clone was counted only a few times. The CDR3 here is CASAGLAGSSLEQYF. CDR3 sequence (DNA): TGTGCCAGTGCTGGACTAGCGGGATCTTCCCTCGAGCAGTACTTC. The rearrangement joins TRBV19 to TRBJ2-7; TRBD2 matches at 12 bases. Germline CDR1 reads LNHDA; CDR2 reads SQIVND (reference sequence). There are 15 residues in the CDR3. Trimming took 8 bases from V and 6 from J; bases not matched to a gene: 11.

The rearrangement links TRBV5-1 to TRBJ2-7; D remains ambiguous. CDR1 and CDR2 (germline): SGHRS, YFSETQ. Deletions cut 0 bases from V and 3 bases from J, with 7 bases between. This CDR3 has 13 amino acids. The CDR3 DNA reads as TGCGCCAGCAGCTTGGATCAGAACTACGAGCAGTACTTC. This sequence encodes CASSLDQNYEQYF.

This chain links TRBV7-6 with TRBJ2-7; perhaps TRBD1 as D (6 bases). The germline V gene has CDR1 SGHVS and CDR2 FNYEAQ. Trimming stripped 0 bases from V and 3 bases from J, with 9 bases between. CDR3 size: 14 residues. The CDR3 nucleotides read TGTGCCAGCAGCTTAGCGGGGGACAACTACGAGCAGTACTTC. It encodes CASSLAGDNYEQYF.

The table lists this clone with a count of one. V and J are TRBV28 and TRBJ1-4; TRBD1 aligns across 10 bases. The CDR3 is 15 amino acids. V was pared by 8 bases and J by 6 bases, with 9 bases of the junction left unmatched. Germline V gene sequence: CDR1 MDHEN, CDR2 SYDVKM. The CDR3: CASRTPGTGDEKLFF. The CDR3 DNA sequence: TGTGCCAGCCGAACCCCCGGGACAGGGGATGAAAAACTGTTTTTT. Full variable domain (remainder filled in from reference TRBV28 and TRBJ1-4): DVKVTQSSRYLVKRTGEKVFLECVQDMDHENMFWYRQDPGLGLRLIYFSYDVKMKEKGDIPEGYSVSREKKERFSLILESASTNQTSMYLCASRTPGTGDEKLFFGSGTQLSVL.

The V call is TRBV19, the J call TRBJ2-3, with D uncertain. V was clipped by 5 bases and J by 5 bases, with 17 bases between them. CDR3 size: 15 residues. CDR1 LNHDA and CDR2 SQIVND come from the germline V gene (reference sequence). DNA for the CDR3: TGTGCCAGTAGTCAAACCCCCGCACCCAGAGATACGCAGTATTTT. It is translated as CASSQTPAPRDTQYF.

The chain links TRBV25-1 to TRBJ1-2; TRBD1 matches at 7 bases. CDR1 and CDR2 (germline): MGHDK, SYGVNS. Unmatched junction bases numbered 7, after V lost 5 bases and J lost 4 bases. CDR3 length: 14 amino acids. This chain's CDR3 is CASSRGQWGYGYTF. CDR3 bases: TGTGCCAGCAGTAGGGGGCAATGGGGCTATGGCTACACCTTC.

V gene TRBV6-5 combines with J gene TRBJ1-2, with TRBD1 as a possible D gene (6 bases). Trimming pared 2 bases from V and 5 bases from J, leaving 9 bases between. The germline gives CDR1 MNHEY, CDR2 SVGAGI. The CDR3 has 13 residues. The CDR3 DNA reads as TGTGCCAGCAGTTACGACAGGAGATATGGCTACACCTTC. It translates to CASSYDRRYGYTF.

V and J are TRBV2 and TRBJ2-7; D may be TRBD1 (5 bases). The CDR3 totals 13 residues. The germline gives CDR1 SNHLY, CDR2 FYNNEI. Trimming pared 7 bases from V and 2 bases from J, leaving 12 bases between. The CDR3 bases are TGTGCCAGCAAGATGGACAACCCCTACGAGCAGTACTTC. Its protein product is CASKMDNPYEQYF.

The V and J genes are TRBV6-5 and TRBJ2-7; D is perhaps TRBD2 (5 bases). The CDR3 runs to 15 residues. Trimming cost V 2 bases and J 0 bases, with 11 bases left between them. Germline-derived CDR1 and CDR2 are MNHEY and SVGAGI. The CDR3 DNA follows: TGTGCCAGCAGTTACCTACGGGGTTCCTCCTACGAGCAGTACTTC. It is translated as CASSYLRGSSYEQYF.

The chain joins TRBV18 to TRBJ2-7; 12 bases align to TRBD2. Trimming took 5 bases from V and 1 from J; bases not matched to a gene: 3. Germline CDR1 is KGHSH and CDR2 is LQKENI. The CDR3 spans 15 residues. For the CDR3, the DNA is TGTGCCAGCTCAGAAGGACTAGCGGGATCCTACGAGCAGTACTTC. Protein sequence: CASSEGLAGSYEQYF.

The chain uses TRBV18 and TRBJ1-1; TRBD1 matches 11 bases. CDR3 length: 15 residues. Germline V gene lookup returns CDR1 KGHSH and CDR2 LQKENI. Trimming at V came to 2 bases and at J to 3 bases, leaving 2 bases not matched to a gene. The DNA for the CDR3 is TGTGCCAGCTCACCAGGGACAGGGGGACACACTGAAGCTTTCTTT. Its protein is CASSPGTGGHTEAFF.

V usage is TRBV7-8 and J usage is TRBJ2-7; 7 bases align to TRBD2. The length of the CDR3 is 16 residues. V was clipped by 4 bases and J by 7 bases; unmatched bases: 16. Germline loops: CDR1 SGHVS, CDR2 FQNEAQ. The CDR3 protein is CASSSTGPTSPSEQYF. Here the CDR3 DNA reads TGTGCCAGCAGCTCTACAGGACCGACTAGCCCCAGTGAGCAGTACTTC.

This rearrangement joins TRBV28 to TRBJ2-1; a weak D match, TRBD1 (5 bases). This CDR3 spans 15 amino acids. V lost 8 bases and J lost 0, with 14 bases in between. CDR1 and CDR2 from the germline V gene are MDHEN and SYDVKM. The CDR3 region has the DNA TGTGCCAGCGTTATCAGGACAACCTCCTACAATGAGCAGTTCTTC. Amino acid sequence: CASVIRTTSYNEQFF.

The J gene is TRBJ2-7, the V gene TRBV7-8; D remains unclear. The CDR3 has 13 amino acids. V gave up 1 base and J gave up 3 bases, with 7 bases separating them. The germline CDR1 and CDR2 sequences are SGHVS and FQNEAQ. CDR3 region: CASSLVQSYEQYF. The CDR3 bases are TGTGCCAGCAGCTTAGTACAGAGCTACGAGCAGTACTTC.